This T cell receptor beta chain was sequenced in a study of identical twins (dated by TCRdb to about 2016). Study-level background: The study deep-sequenced TCR alpha and beta repertoires from monozygotic twins, unrelated adults of various ages and cord blood to test whether fetal clonotypes persist. To rule out contamination, the twin experiments were replicated at different times with different library preparation protocols.

A few counts support this clonotype. Its antigen is currently not known. No quality values exist for individual bases; no much larger clone is one base distant. V sheds 4 bases and J sheds 4 bases, leaving 10 bases between their ends. Counted from cysteine to phenylalanine, this CDR3 has 13 amino acids. The CDR3 DNA has 39 bases and is translated from base 1. Reading the germline V gene gives CDR1 SGHTA and CDR2 FQGNSA. Every donor in the study was a healthy Caucasian. Three pairs of female monozygotic twins, all aged roughly 18 to 29 years, were included in the twin cohort. Positive isolation kits from Invitrogen were used to isolate CD4+ and CD8+ T cell populations. Study-wide findings and limitations: Recombination models systematically underestimated out-of-frame TCR alpha sharing in monozygotic twins but agreed with sharing between unrelated individuals. Zero-insertion analyses could be partly confounded by invariant T cells such as MAIT and iNKT, though diverse VJ usage argued against such confounding for most clonotypes. The excess sharing between twins in beta out-of-frame sequences was weaker because fewer shared sequences reduced the signal-to-noise ratio. Because the same donors could not be followed over many years, the conclusions relied on cross-sectional statistical analysis. Out-of-frame TCR alpha sequences shared between twins showed an excess of low generation-probability sequences compared with coincidental sharing between unrelated individuals. Fewer insertions were carried by abundant cord blood beta clonotypes, a similar but weaker trend appeared in young adult naive repertoires, and no such trend appeared in memory repertoires.

The library was built by means of 5' RACE. The sequencer was an Illumina HiSeq 2000. Template switching added a universal primer binding site, and the final cDNA carried a unique molecular identifier that allowed TCR cDNA molecules to be counted accurately. Specific primers in the conserved constant-segment region were used to synthesize first-strand cDNA for TCR alpha and beta chains. Each cDNA library was double barcoded, with a SMART-Mk sample barcode plus Illumina barcodes, to control for contamination. TruSeq adapter sequences and Illumina sample barcodes were added in two successive PCR steps. The TCR alpha and beta cDNA libraries were sequenced on the Illumina HiSeq platform using custom primers. On the authors' methods: Raw reads were processed with MiGEC to extract unique molecular identifiers, and MiXCR was used to determine CDR3 positions. For each individual, recombination models were inferred using an EM algorithm with the repgenHMM and IGoR tools. The analysis of shared clonotypes was done with the tcR package in R, with sharing normalized by the product of cloneset sizes. Out-of-frame nonproductive sequences were analyzed to study raw recombination free of thymic and clonal selection effects. TCRdb took the public reads, trimmed them with fastp at Q25, ran MiXCR for clone calling and kept in-frame beta chains. One record per CDR3 amino acid sequence lists the most common genes and DNA. The V and J calls and clone size are TCRdb's, not the authors'. The sample includes 200,000 to 250,000 distinct CDR3 sequences, with over 5.5% observed a single time. The top ten constitute 13% to 15% of the sample.

This same sample was also taken into another study, of T cells expressing NK-cell markers. The second study, in turn, reports: About eight donors provided sorted CD3+CD56+NKG2C+, CD3+CD56+NKG2C- and CD3+CD56-NKG2C+ T-cell subsets, whose TCR beta-chain repertoires were profiled. Most of the eight sequenced donors were HCMV-seropositive and one was HCMV-seronegative. In several experiments an anti-gammadeltaTCR antibody was added to restrict sorting to alphabetaTCR-expressing T cells. In more than 5 donors, the dominant CD3+CD56+NKG2C+ clonotypes ranked among the top 10 CD8+ clonotypes, making up about 1.0-7.5% of CD8+ T cells. Those dominant clonotypes were again the most abundant among CD3+CD56-NKG2C+ cells in a few donors, at roughly 25-60.1%. Whether the expanded NKG2C-expressing T cell clones were specific for HCMV antigens was left unclear. The eight sequenced donors were randomly selected healthy volunteers, three men and five women. A commercial ELISA kit detecting HCMV-specific IgG in serum was used to determine HCMV serostatus. MIGEC handled demultiplexing of the reads and grouping by UMI, while MiTCR was used to assemble and quantify clonotypes. To exclude erroneous sequences, only TCR cDNA sequences supported by at least two reads were retained. The tcR package was used for downstream repertoire analysis, with clonotypes matched between fractions based on CDR3 nucleotide sequence plus V segment. VDJmatch was used to annotate antigen specificity against VDJdb, with one amino acid substitution in CDR3 allowed.

The rearranged segments are TRBV7-2 and TRBJ1-2, with the D segment identity uncertain. Sample: CD8+ T cells sorted from blood. The TCR originated in a woman aged 18-35 years in good health. The CDR3 here reads CASSSGVFYGYTF. The DNA reads as follows: TGTGCCAGCAGCTCAGGAGTGTTCTATGGCTACACCTTC.